These 22 T cell receptor beta chains were all obtained from the same sample, sequenced in a study of human T cells and chemical hapten exposure. TCRdb passed the RACE reads through MiXCR, listing each CDR3 protein once. Of 100,000 to 150,000 distinct CDR3 sequences in the sample, about 11% were seen once. Time point denoted: patch test 3, about 24 weeks after DPC sensitization. As for treatment: therapeutic diphenylcyclopropenone sensitization with weekly scalp DPC. Sequencing used whole blood, obtained in connection with sensitization to the hapten diphenylcyclopropenone (DPC). These receptors were taken from a woman aged 50 to 60 with alopecia areata. Some clones in this sample may be carry-over from other donors' samples.

There are many counts of this clonotype. The chain links TRBV10-3 to TRBJ2-7, with 8 bases fitting TRBD2. Germline trimming cut 3 bases from V and 1 base from J; bases unmatched to any gene: 8. Germline-derived CDR1 and CDR2 are ENHRY and SYGVKD. The CDR3 extends over 16 amino acids. The CDR3 sequence is CAISDPGLAASYEQYF. CDR3 coding DNA: TGTGCCATCAGTGATCCCGGACTAGCAGCATCCTACGAGCAGTACTTC.

This clonotype has ten or more counts. The rearrangement joins TRBV9 to TRBJ2-1; D is uncertain. V lost 0 bases to trimming and J lost 5 bases, with 6 bases between them. Germline V gene sequence: CDR1 SGDLS, CDR2 YYNGEE. The length of the CDR3 is 13 residues. The CDR3 reads CASSVGPNNEQFF. Written as DNA, the CDR3 is TGTGCCAGCAGCGTAGGACCAAACAATGAGCAGTTCTTC.

As to this clonotype: This may be a read error: a much more frequent sequence differs by one nucleotide. This sequence joins TRBV7-9 and TRBJ2-7; D is ambiguous. Trimming cost V 5 bases and J 3 bases, with 5 bases left between them. This CDR3 comprises 11 residues. The germline CDR1 and CDR2 sequences are SEHNR and FQNEAQ (reference sequence). In nucleotides, the CDR3 is TGTGCCAGCAGCAAGGGCTACGAGCAGTACTTC. Translating gives CASSKGYEQYF.

The chain joins TRBV4-1 to TRBJ2-2; perhaps TRBD2 as D (6 bases). The CDR3 consists of 17 residues. Looked up from germline, CDR1 is MGHRA and CDR2 is YSYEKL. Trimming removed 5 bases from V and 3 bases from J, with 19 bases in between. For the CDR3, the DNA is TGCGCCAGCAGCGATATGGCCGGGACTCCCTACACCGGGGAGCTGTTTTTT. Encoded protein: CASSDMAGTPYTGELFF.

The chain is built from TRBV6-2 or TRBV6-3 and TRBJ2-1, with D tentatively TRBD2 (5 bases). The CDR3 covers 16 residues. Germline V gives CDR1 MNHEY, CDR2 SVGEGT. V dropped 2 bases and J dropped 0 bases, with 11 bases sitting between them. The chain's CDR3 is CASSYRVGSSYNEQFF. In DNA form, the CDR3 reads TGTGCCAGCAGTTACCGCGTAGGGAGCTCCTACAATGAGCAGTTCTTC.

There are a few counts of this clonotype. This chain links TRBV5-5 with TRBJ1-4; tentative D call: TRBD1 (6 bases). The CDR3 sequence is 15 residues long. Germline V lookup: CDR1 SGHKS, CDR2 YYEKEE (reference sequence). Trimming took 0 bases from V and 11 from J, leaving 17 bases between them. CDR3 amino acids: CASSLAGGGQYKLFF. For the CDR3, the DNA is TGTGCCAGCAGCTTGGCGGGGGGCGGTCAGTATAAACTGTTTTTT.

The chain has TRBV7-9 and TRBJ2-1, with D perhaps matching TRBD2 (7 bases). Germline V gene sequence: CDR1 SEHNR, CDR2 FQNEAQ (reference sequence). The CDR3 loop spans 16 amino acids. Trimming pared 4 bases from V and 6 bases from J, leaving 19 bases between. In DNA, the CDR3 is TGTGCCAGCAGCTCCCTGCGGGGGCGGTCCGGCAATGAGCAGTTCTTC. It yields the protein CASSSLRGRSGNEQFF.

This clonotype was counted at least ten times. The CDR3 is CASSLKNEQFF. CDR3 bases: TGCGCCAGCAGCTTGAAGAATGAGCAGTTCTTC. The chain has TRBV5-1 and TRBJ2-1; D remains unclear. Germline V CDR1 and CDR2: SGHRS, YFSETQ. The V and J ends lost 1 base and 7 bases respectively, with 3 bases between them. The CDR3 has 11 amino acids.

This clonotype has at least ten counts. The J gene is TRBJ2-1, the V gene TRBV27; a possible D gene is TRBD2 (6 bases). Trimming pared 6 bases from V and 0 bases from J, leaving 9 bases between. Germline V lookup: CDR1 MNHEY, CDR2 SMNVEV (reference sequence). This CDR3 is 14 amino acids long. CDR3 bases: TGTGCCAGCAGCTTGGGGGGCTCCTACAATGAGCAGTTCTTC. It yields the protein CASSLGGSYNEQFF.

This clonotype was picked up a small number of times. The V call is TRBV7-2, the J call TRBJ2-3; 12 nucleotides agree with TRBD2. Germline lookup yields CDR1 SGHTA and CDR2 FQGNSA. The CDR3 length is 18 residues. V dropped 5 bases and J dropped 3; count of bases not matched to a gene: 12. CDR3 nucleotide sequence: TGTGCCAGCAGCCCCGACCCTCTAGCGGGGGGGGGGACAGATACGCAGTATTTT. The encoded protein is CASSPDPLAGGGTDTQYF.

This clonotype was observed a few times. This chain joins TRBV7-2 and TRBJ2-5; weak D call: TRBD2 (5 bases). V shed 1 base and J shed 2 bases, with 11 bases lying between them. Germline V lookup: CDR1 SGHTA, CDR2 FQGNSA. The CDR3 totals 15 residues. This CDR3 is CASSLGGSQQETQYF. In DNA form, the CDR3 reads TGTGCCAGCAGCTTAGGAGGGTCACAACAAGAGACCCAGTACTTC.

At least ten counts were recorded for this clonotype. The CDR3 DNA follows: TGCGCCAGCAGCTTGGGGTTGGCTGCGAACACCGGGGAGCTGTTTTTT. As protein: CASSLGLAANTGELFF. The chain couples TRBV5-1 to TRBJ2-2; D gene ambiguous. V gave up 0 bases and J gave up 0 bases, with 9 bases separating them. Germline V gives CDR1 SGHRS, CDR2 YFSETQ. This CDR3 has 16 amino acids.

The sample holds many counts of this clonotype. This chain links TRBV4-2 with TRBJ2-3, with D possibly being TRBD2 (6 bases). From germline, CDR1 is LGHNA and CDR2 YNFKEQ. Trimming removed 0 bases at V and 4 bases at J, with 11 bases between. The CDR3 is 15 residues long. The DNA for the CDR3 is TGTGCCAGCAGCCAAGAGGGCGGGACGGCAGATACGCAGTATTTT. Protein: CASSQEGGTADTQYF.

This clonotype was observed at least ten times. V and J are TRBV6-1 and TRBJ2-7; D call uncertain. This CDR3 has 11 amino acids. From germline, CDR1 is MNHNS and CDR2 SASEGT. The germline V and J ends were trimmed by 5 bases and 7 bases, with 9 bases remaining between them. The CDR3 region has the DNA TGTGCCAGCAGTCCCGAGACAGAGCAGTACTTC. Protein sequence: CASSPETEQYF.

This CDR3 is CASTGSSSYEQYF. DNA for the CDR3: TGTGCCAGCACAGGGTCAAGCTCCTACGAGCAGTACTTC. This chain uses TRBV25-1 with TRBJ2-7; TRBD1 is a possible D gene (5 bases). Germline V lookup: CDR1 MGHDK, CDR2 SYGVNS. The CDR3 has 13 residues. V dropped 7 bases and J dropped 0 bases, with 10 bases sitting between them.

The sample holds many counts of this clonotype. Here the CDR3 reads CATASGRQGTETQYF. The CDR3 nucleotides are TGTGCCACCGCCTCCGGGCGACAGGGCACGGAGACCCAGTACTTC. The V gene is TRBV27, the J gene TRBJ2-5, with 7 bases that match TRBD1. The germline CDR1 and CDR2 sequences are MNHEY and SMNVEV (reference sequence). The ends lost 10 bases at V and 5 bases at J; junction bases unmatched: 16. The CDR3 extends over 15 amino acids.

The sample holds many counts of this clonotype. The chain uses TRBV27 and TRBJ2-1; 11 bases are a match to TRBD2. The V and J ends lost 2 bases and 10 bases, in that order; junction bases with no gene match: 1. This CDR3 region has 13 residues. The germline V gene encodes CDR1 MNHEY and CDR2 SMNVEV (reference sequence). This chain's CDR3 is CASSLIAGGEQFF. CDR3 nucleotide sequence: TGTGCCAGCAGTTTAATAGCGGGAGGGGAGCAGTTCTTC.

The chain couples TRBV20-1 to TRBJ1-1; no firm D call. Trimming pared 6 bases from V and 3 bases from J, leaving 23 bases between. The CDR3 is 16 residues long. CDR1 DFQATT and CDR2 SNEGSKA come from the germline V gene (reference sequence). CDR3 sequence: CSASIVGEDLDTEAFF. The DNA of the CDR3 is TGCAGTGCCTCCATCGTGGGAGAAGATTTGGACACTGAAGCTTTCTTT.

There are many counts of this clonotype. The chain uses TRBV30 and TRBJ1-3; D might be TRBD1 (5 bases). The CDR3 has 17 amino acids. V was pared by 0 bases and J by 0 bases, with 15 bases between. CDR1 and CDR2 from the germline V gene are GTSNPN and SVGIG (reference sequence). CDR3 bases: TGTGCCTGGAGTGTAACGGCGGGGACGGGCTCTGGAAACACCATATATTTT. It encodes CAWSVTAGTGSGNTIYF.

This chain uses TRBV3-1 with TRBJ2-6; 8 bases fit TRBD1. The CDR3 totals 19 residues. V gave up 4 bases and J gave up 2 bases; unmatched junction bases: 13. Germline V gene lookup returns CDR1 LGHDT and CDR2 YNNKEL (reference sequence). The chain's CDR3 is CASSRDRPTLFTGANVLTF. The CDR3 bases are TGTGCCAGCAGCCGGGACAGGCCAACCCTTTTTACTGGGGCCAACGTCCTGACTTTC.

The CDR3 DNA follows: TGTGCCAGCTCACCACAACGCGGACAGGAGACACCCCTCCACTTT. Amino acid sequence: CASSPQRGQETPLHF. The V gene is TRBV18, the J gene TRBJ1-6; the match to TRBD1 covers 7 bases. CDR1 is KGHSH, CDR2 LQKENI, per germline. The CDR3 covers 15 residues. With V trimmed by 1 base and J by 11 bases, 8 bases remained unmatched.

This clonotype has only a few counts. This chain connects TRBV20-1 to TRBJ2-1; TRBD2 agrees at 12 bases. The CDR3 runs to 17 residues. Germline lookup yields CDR1 DFQATT and CDR2 SNEGSKA (reference sequence). Germline trimming cut 1 base from V and 0 bases from J; bases unmatched to any gene: 4. The CDR3 nucleotides are TGCAGTGCTAGAGGTCCTAGCGGGAGGGCCTCCTACAATGAGCAGTTCTTC. This codes for CSARGPSGRASYNEQFF.